The 4 T cell receptor beta chains below come from one sample, sequenced in a study of neurological immune-mediated disorders. MiXCR, run by TCRdb on the 5' RACE reads, gives a single entry per CDR3 protein. Of 80,000 to 100,000 distinct CDR3 sequences in the sample, 5% to 6.5% were seen once. Time point specified: longitudinal time-point 2. The source material was PBMCs. These TCRs come from an older woman with multiple sclerosis.

Of note for this clonotype: One end of the junction fails to match germline, which may point to a read error. The V call is TRBV20-1, the J call TRBJ2-2, with D tentatively TRBD1 or TRBD2 (5 bases each). Germline V gene sequence: CDR1 DFQATT, CDR2 SNEGSKA (reference sequence). This CDR3 has 13 amino acids. The CDR3 protein is CSRQGSNTGEMFF. CDR3 nucleotide sequence: TGCAGTAGGCAGGGCTCGAACACCGGGGAGATGTTTTTT.

This clonotype has ten or more counts. V is TRBV20-1 and J is TRBJ2-5; TRBD1 might be the D (6 bases). With 0 bases removed from V and 3 bases from J, the gap between germline ends came to 17 bases. The length of the CDR3 is 16 residues. From germline, CDR1 is DFQATT and CDR2 SNEGSKA (reference sequence). The CDR3 DNA is TGCAGTGCTAGAGATACAGGGTCCGCTGGAAAAGAGACCCAGTACTTC. It codes for CSARDTGSAGKETQYF.

V is TRBV5-6 and J is TRBJ2-2; 7 nucleotides match TRBD1. V trimming: 4 bases; J trimming: 7 bases; junction bases outside the gene matches: 10. CDR1 SGHDT and CDR2 YYEEEE come from the germline V gene. The CDR3 has 15 amino acids. DNA of the CDR3: TGTGCCAGCAGCGCAGCAGGGGGTGTCGGCGGGGAGCTGTTTTTT. Protein sequence: CASSAAGGVGGELFF.

In its sample, this clonotype was seen many times. The chain joins TRBV4-1 to TRBJ1-6, with TRBD1 as a possible D gene (5 bases). CDR3 length: 14 amino acids. V was trimmed by 4 bases and J by 7 bases, leaving 11 bases between them. Germline values: CDR1 MGHRA, CDR2 YSYEKL. The CDR3 nucleotides read TGCGCCAGCAGCCCCGGGACGGCCAATTCACCCCTCCACTTT. This encodes CASSPGTANSPLHF.